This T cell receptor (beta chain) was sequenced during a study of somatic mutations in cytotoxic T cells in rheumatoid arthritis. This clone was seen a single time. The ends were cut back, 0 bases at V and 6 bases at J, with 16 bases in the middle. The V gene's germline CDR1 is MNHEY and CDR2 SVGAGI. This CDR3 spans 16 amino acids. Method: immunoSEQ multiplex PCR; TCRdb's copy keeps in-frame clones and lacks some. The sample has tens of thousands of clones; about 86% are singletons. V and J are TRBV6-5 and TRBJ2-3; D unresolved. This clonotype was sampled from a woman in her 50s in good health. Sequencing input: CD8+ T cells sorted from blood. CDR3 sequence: CASSYSRHQRIDTQYF. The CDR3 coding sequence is TGTGCCAGCAGTTACTCGAGGCACCAACGTATTGATACGCAGTATTTT.